This passage covers 5 T cell receptor beta chains from one sample sequenced in a study of OX40 agonist ivuxolimab in advanced cancers. Produced via immunoSEQ multiplex PCR; TCRdb's table is partial and in-frame only. The table has about 53,000 clones, over 75% seen once. This specimen consisted of CD4+ or CD8+ T cells sorted from blood, obtained in a trial of the OX40 agonist ivuxolimab. Receptors were obtained from an adult with an advanced solid tumor such as melanoma, head and neck, liver or kidney cancer.

The chain has TRBV2 and TRBJ2-7; possible D gene TRBD1, 7 bases. The length of the CDR3 is 13 residues. Germline CDR1 is SNHLY and CDR2 is FYNNEI. Trimming took off 6 bases at V and 6 bases at J, with 15 bases between the two ends. The CDR3 DNA reads as TGTGCCAGCAGCAGAGGGGGGACAGCCGAGCAGTACTTC. It translates to CASSRGGTAEQYF.

The V call is TRBV5-1, the J call TRBJ2-1; tentatively, D is TRBD1 (6 bases). CDR1 is SGHRS, CDR2 YFSETQ, per germline. The V gene lost 3 bases and the J gene lost 5 bases, with 15 bases spanning the gap. CDR3 length: 15 residues. The CDR3 protein is CASSSAGTRNNEQFF. The CDR3 nucleotides are TGCGCCAGCAGCTCAGCCGGGACAAGGAACAATGAGCAGTTCTTC.

This chain connects TRBV27 to TRBJ2-1, with 9 bases identical to TRBD2. Germline V CDR1 and CDR2: MNHEY, SMNVEV (reference sequence). The V segment lost 3 bases and the J segment 6 bases; nucleotides outside the gene matches: 6. This CDR3 is built from 15 residues. The CDR3 nucleotides are TGTGCCAGCAGTTTGCCGGGACTAGCTTCCAATGAGCAGTTCTTC. This gives the protein CASSLPGLASNEQFF.

The chain is built from TRBV7-2 and TRBJ2-2; possible D gene TRBD2, 5 bases. Germline V gene data show CDR1 as SGHTA and CDR2 as FQGNSA. Deletions cut 4 bases from V and 5 bases from J, with 8 bases between. CDR3 length: 13 amino acids. The CDR3 region has the DNA TGTGCCAGCAGCTCCACGGGGACCGGGGAGCTGTTTTTT. The encoded protein is CASSSTGTGELFF.

The rearrangement links TRBV19 to TRBJ2-3, with a tentative D call TRBD2 (5 bases). This CDR3 has 17 amino acids. The V gene lost 5 bases and the J gene lost 2 bases, with 20 bases spanning the gap. Germline V gene lookup returns CDR1 LNHDA and CDR2 SQIVND (reference sequence). The CDR3 sequence is CASSPRTSPTFTDTQYF. In DNA, the CDR3 is TGTGCCAGTAGTCCTCGGACTTCTCCGACTTTCACAGATACGCAGTATTTT.